The 29 T cell receptor beta chains below were found in one sample sequenced in a study of T cell changes during pregnancy in multiple sclerosis. Libraries were prepared by immunoSEQ multiplex PCR; TCRdb keeps only in-frame clonotypes and omits some of them. Seen here are roughly 35,000 clones, roughly 94% observed once, and the top ten hold around 0.47%. This specimen consisted of CD4+ T cells from peripheral blood mononuclear cells, obtained after pregnancy. The receptors here all came from a female donor with multiple sclerosis, enrolled in a pregnancy study.

This clone was detected only a few times. V usage is TRBV5-1 and J usage is TRBJ2-1, with 15 bases lining up with TRBD2. This CDR3 contains 17 residues. The germline gives CDR1 SGHRS, CDR2 YFSETQ. V dropped 0 bases and J dropped 7; count of bases not matched to a gene: 5. CDR3 loop: CASSLAGGLAGGNEQFF. CDR3 bases: TGCGCCAGCAGCTTGGCGGGAGGACTAGCGGGAGGGAATGAGCAGTTCTTC.

The chain couples TRBV12-5 to TRBJ1-2, with 9 bases identical to TRBD1. Looked up from germline, CDR1 is LGHNT and CDR2 is FRNRAP. Trimming took 1 base from V and 4 from J; bases not matched to a gene: 1. The CDR3 totals 14 residues. The CDR3 region is CASGLDRGLYGYTF. The CDR3 DNA sequence: TGTGCTAGTGGTTTGGACAGGGGGCTCTATGGCTACACCTTC.

On this clone itself: One end of the junction fails to match germline, which may point to a read error. The chain combines TRBV19 with TRBJ2-7; 7 bases are a match to TRBD1. CDR1 and CDR2 from the germline V gene are LNHDA and SQIVND (reference sequence). The CDR3 contains 14 residues. The CDR3 region is CASSTLRDSLLRSF. Here the CDR3 DNA reads TGTGCCAGTAGTACCCTCCGGGACAGCCTCTTACGCAGCTTC.

The rearrangement links TRBV14 to TRBJ2-3, with no clear D. The CDR3 extends over 13 amino acids. Trimming cost V 0 bases and J 2 bases, with 3 bases left between them. The germline V gene encodes CDR1 SGHDN and CDR2 FVKESK. CDR3 DNA sequence: TGTGCCAGCAGCCAAGATCTCACAGATACGCAGTATTTT. The encoded protein is CASSQDLTDTQYF.

This chain uses TRBV18 with TRBJ2-7, with D perhaps TRBD1 (6 bases). Trimming took off 6 bases at V and 7 bases at J, with 22 bases between the two ends. CDR1 and CDR2 from the germline V gene are KGHSH and LQKENI. The CDR3 loop spans 15 amino acids. This chain's CDR3 is CASSPQGKDSWEQYF. The CDR3, as DNA: TGTGCCAGCTCCCCTCAGGGGAAGGACTCGTGGGAGCAGTACTTC.

The chain links TRBV27 to TRBJ2-2; TRBD1 matches at 9 bases. CDR3 length: 15 amino acids. Germline V CDR1 and CDR2: MNHEY, SMNVEV (reference sequence). With V trimmed by 5 bases and J by 6 bases, 7 bases remained unmatched. The CDR3 spells CASSLGQGWAGELFF. The CDR3 DNA sequence: TGTGCCAGCAGTCTTGGACAGGGGTGGGCCGGGGAGCTGTTTTTT.

This chain uses TRBV5-1 with TRBJ1-1; the D gene is possibly TRBD1 (5 bases). The CDR3 runs to 13 residues. Looked up from germline, CDR1 is SGHRS and CDR2 is YFSETQ. The V and J ends lost 4 bases and 12 bases respectively, with 19 bases between them. CDR3 in amino acids: CASSAGGVAETFF. The DNA for the CDR3 is TGCGCCAGCAGCGCGGGGGGGGTAGCGGAAACTTTCTTT.

The rearrangement joins TRBV11-3 to TRBJ1-1; D is unresolved. V was trimmed by 5 bases and J by 0 bases, leaving 7 bases between them. This CDR3 has 13 residues. CDR1 is SGHNT, CDR2 YENEEA, per germline. For the CDR3, the DNA is TGTGCCAGCAGCCCAAATCTGAACACTGAAGCTTTCTTT. As protein: CASSPNLNTEAFF.

This clone was detected only once. The chain joins TRBV29-1 to TRBJ1-4, with 8 bases identical to TRBD1. Trimming cost V 3 bases and J 8 bases; bases outside gene matches: 2. CDR1 and CDR2 (germline): SQVTM, ANQGSEA. The CDR3 covers 12 residues. The CDR3 here is CSVEQGAEKLFF. CDR3 nucleotides: TGCAGCGTTGAGCAGGGGGCGGAAAAACTGTTTTTT.

V is TRBV4-1 and J is TRBJ2-3; 14 nucleotides align to TRBD2. The CDR3 loop spans 19 amino acids. Trimming took 0 bases from V and 5 from J; bases not matched to a gene: 10. CDR1 is MGHRA, CDR2 YSYEKL, per germline. CDR3 in DNA: TGCGCCAGCAGCCAAGACCGACTAGCGGGGGGGTCCTCAGTAGATACGCAGTATTTT. Residues: CASSQDRLAGGSSVDTQYF.

This clone has a handful of counts. V gene TRBV30 combines with J gene TRBJ1-1, with 8 bases fitting TRBD1. The germline CDR1 and CDR2 sequences are GTSNPN and SVGIG (reference sequence). CDR3 size: 13 residues. J was trimmed by 5 bases and V by 3 bases; bases with no gene match: 5. CDR3 coding DNA: TGTGCCTGGAGACCTCGACAGGGGACTGAAGCTTTCTTT. Amino acids: CAWRPRQGTEAFF.

The chain recombines TRBV5-4 with TRBJ2-7, with D perhaps TRBD1 (6 bases). CDR3 length: 15 amino acids. CDR1 SGHNT and CDR2 YYREEE come from the germline V gene (reference sequence). With 3 bases removed from V and 3 bases from J, the gap between germline ends came to 16 bases. The CDR3 bases are TGTGCCAGCAGCTCCGGGCCAGGGACAATCTACGAGCAGTACTTC. Amino acids: CASSSGPGTIYEQYF.

V is TRBV6-5 and J is TRBJ1-1, with D perhaps TRBD1 (5 bases). The CDR3 totals 15 residues. V gave up 3 bases and J gave up 1 base, with 12 bases separating them. The germline V gene has CDR1 MNHEY and CDR2 SVGAGI. The CDR3 nucleotides read TGTGCCAGCAGTTATCTCGGGGGTAAGAACACTGAAGCTTTCTTT. It specifies CASSYLGGKNTEAFF.

This rearrangement joins TRBV6-1 to TRBJ1-1, with TRBD1 identical over 9 bases. Trimming removed 5 bases from V and 12 bases from J; junction bases left unmatched: 7. Germline V CDR1 and CDR2: MNHNS, SASEGT. The CDR3 is 12 residues long. The CDR3 coding sequence is TGTGCCAGCAGTCTCCGGGACAGGGTCACTTTCTTT. It encodes CASSLRDRVTFF.

The chain uses TRBV14 and TRBJ2-3; D might be TRBD1 (6 bases). Per the germline V gene, CDR1 is SGHDN and CDR2 is FVKESK. The CDR3 has 15 residues. Trimming removed 4 bases from V and 6 bases from J, with 17 bases in between. DNA of the CDR3: TGTGCCAGCAGCCGAGCGCCCGCAGGGGTCGATACGCAGTATTTT. Residues: CASSRAPAGVDTQYF.

This rearrangement joins TRBV28 to TRBJ2-6; D uncertain. The CDR3 totals 16 residues. Germline V gene lookup returns CDR1 MDHEN and CDR2 SYDVKM. Trimming removed 8 bases at V and 0 bases at J, with 14 bases between. The CDR3 here is CASSSLTNSGANVLTF. For the CDR3, the DNA is TGTGCCAGCTCCTCCCTCACTAACTCTGGGGCCAACGTCCTGACTTTC.

This chain uses TRBV7-9 with TRBJ1-1, with D possibly TRBD1 on 5 matching bases. CDR1 and CDR2 from the germline V gene are SEHNR and FQNEAQ (reference sequence). The V and J ends lost 1 base and 0 bases respectively, with 9 bases between them. The CDR3 extends over 15 amino acids. This chain's CDR3 is CASSLVSGMNTEAFF. Here the CDR3 DNA reads TGTGCCAGCAGCTTAGTATCAGGGATGAACACTGAAGCTTTCTTT.

Here the CDR3 reads CASSPSSYEQYF. As DNA, the CDR3 is TGTGCCAGCAGCCCTAGCTCCTACGAGCAGTACTTC. The chain carries TRBV7-2 and TRBJ2-7; D uncertain. The CDR3 runs 12 residues. V lost 5 bases, J lost 0 bases, and 5 bases lay in between. The V gene's germline CDR1 is SGHTA and CDR2 FQGNSA.

The rearrangement uses TRBV19 and TRBJ1-2, with D perhaps TRBD1 (5 bases). The V gene's germline CDR1 is LNHDA and CDR2 SQIVND (reference sequence). Trimming left V 9 bases short and J 7 bases short, with 18 bases between. This CDR3 has 13 amino acids. Here the CDR3 reads CASSLGLEGGYTF. Written as DNA, the CDR3 is TGTGCCAGCTCCCTGGGACTGGAGGGTGGCTACACCTTC.

The J gene is TRBJ2-7, the V gene TRBV5-8, with D unresolved. The CDR3 contains 15 residues. The V gene lost 4 bases and the J gene lost 3 bases, with 17 bases spanning the gap. Germline V gives CDR1 SGHTS, CDR2 YDEGEE. CDR3 residues: CASSNWMESDYEQYF. The CDR3 region has the DNA TGTGCCAGCAGCAACTGGATGGAGAGTGACTACGAGCAGTACTTC.

The chain employs TRBV19 and TRBJ1-2; TRBD1 matches at 9 bases. V gave up 6 bases and J gave up 4 bases; unmatched junction bases: 3. There are 13 residues in the CDR3. Looked up from germline, CDR1 is LNHDA and CDR2 is SQIVND (reference sequence). The DNA for the CDR3 is TGTGCCAGTAGGGACAGGGGCAGCTATGGCTACACCTTC. Protein sequence: CASRDRGSYGYTF.

In DNA, the CDR3 is TGTGCCAGCAGCTTTTGGGACAACAATCAGCCCCAGCATTTT. Protein product: CASSFWDNNQPQHF. This chain uses TRBV5-5 with TRBJ1-5; D may be TRBD1 (6 bases). Per germline, CDR1 SGHKS and CDR2 YYEKEE (reference sequence). With 2 bases removed from V and 3 bases from J, the gap between germline ends came to 9 bases. This CDR3 has 14 amino acids. The full variable domain, in which reference TRBV5-5 and TRBJ1-5 provide the parts outside the CDR3, is DAGVTQSPTHLIKTRGQQVTLRCSPISGHKSVSWYQQVLGQGPQFIFQYYEKEERGRGNFPDRFSARQFPNYSSELNVNALLLGDSALYLCASSFWDNNQPQHFGDGTRLSIL.

The chain has TRBV6-6 and TRBJ2-7; 11 bases fit TRBD2. This CDR3 is built from 14 residues. After removal of 2 bases from V and 3 bases from J, the junction contained 0 bases not matched to a gene. CDR1 is MNHNY and CDR2 is SVGAGI in the germline V gene (reference sequence). The CDR3 protein is CASSYGTSGYEQYF. DNA for the CDR3: TGTGCCAGCAGTTACGGGACTAGCGGCTACGAGCAGTACTTC.

The rearrangement joins TRBV6-1 to TRBJ1-2, with TRBD1 identical over 7 bases. CDR3 length equals 14 residues. Germline lookup yields CDR1 MNHNS and CDR2 SASEGT. Germline trimming cut 1 base from V and 8 bases from J; bases unmatched to any gene: 7. Here the CDR3 reads CASSEVARGRGYTF. Written as DNA, the CDR3 is TGTGCCAGCAGTGAAGTAGCCAGGGGGAGAGGCTACACCTTC.

The sample holds one count of this clone. The genes are TRBV11-2 and TRBJ2-3; 7 bases map to TRBD2. This CDR3 is built from 15 residues. Germline CDR1 SGHAT, CDR2 FQNNGV. Trimming at V came to 5 bases and at J to 2 bases, leaving 7 bases not matched to a gene. Here the CDR3 reads CASSPGTKLTDTQYF. In DNA form, the CDR3 reads TGTGCCAGCAGCCCTGGGACTAAACTCACAGATACGCAGTATTTT.

The rearrangement links TRBV5-1 to TRBJ2-3; 8 bases align to TRBD2. The CDR3 sequence is 20 residues long. Germline lookup yields CDR1 SGHRS and CDR2 YFSETQ. The trim removed 4 bases at V and 1 base at J, leaving 20 bases unmatched. CDR3 coding DNA: TGCGCCAGCAGCCCCAGGCCCCTCACTACGGGGCGGGGGGGCACAGATACGCAGTATTTT. This encodes CASSPRPLTTGRGGTDTQYF.

The rearrangement joins TRBV6-1 to TRBJ1-5; D remains unclear. This CDR3 comprises 12 residues. V lost 3 bases, J lost 4 bases, and 4 bases lay in between. Germline V CDR1 and CDR2: MNHNS, SASEGT. The CDR3 sequence: CASSDMNQPQHF. In nucleotides, the CDR3 is TGTGCCAGCAGTGATATGAATCAGCCCCAGCATTTT.

V is TRBV10-3 and J is TRBJ2-5; tentatively, D is TRBD1 (6 bases). V lost 6 bases to trimming and J lost 1 base, with 15 bases between them. This CDR3 is 15 amino acids long. Germline V gene data show CDR1 as ENHRY and CDR2 as SYGVKD. The CDR3 nucleotides are TGTGCCATCAGGCAGGGGTTAGGTCGCCAAGAGACCCAGTACTTC. It specifies CAIRQGLGRQETQYF.

The chain combines TRBV18 with TRBJ1-1; maybe TRBD1 (6 bases). Germline CDR1 reads KGHSH; CDR2 reads LQKENI. The CDR3 runs to 16 residues. Trimming cost V 0 bases and J 0 bases, with 11 bases left between them. This CDR3 reads CASSPPEAGVNTEAFF. CDR3 DNA sequence: TGTGCCAGCTCACCACCGGAGGCAGGGGTGAACACTGAAGCTTTCTTT.